This T cell receptor (beta chain) was observed in a study of T cell changes during pregnancy in multiple sclerosis. The CDR3 spans 16 residues. This table comes from immunoSEQ multiplex PCR, and its TCRdb copy is limited to in-frame clones, with some not included. Seen here are tens of thousands of clones, about nine tenths observed once, and the top ten hold around 8%. The V gene is TRBV21-1, the J gene TRBJ1-2; TRBD1 was called by the table and not checked on the DNA. TRBV21-1 is a pseudogene. The clonotype comes from a female donor in good health, enrolled as a control in a pregnancy study. Sequenced material: CD8+ T cells from peripheral blood mononuclear cells, taken in the first trimester of pregnancy. CDR3 region: CASSKYFGTGQNGYTF. The CDR3 coding sequence is TGTGCCAGCAGCAAGTATTTCGGGACAGGGCAAAATGGCTACACCTTC.